Each of the 22 T cell receptor beta chains below was sequenced from the same sample in a study of blood T cell repertoires in COVID-19. Assay used: immunoSEQ multiplex PCR; TCRdb lists only in-frame clones, some missing. The sample lists roughly 410,000 clones, about 90% occurring once. The sample comprised peripheral blood. Receptors originate from a woman aged 55-69 years with COVID-19, enrolled during active disease.

This chain joins TRBV7-9 and TRBJ1-1; the D gene is possibly TRBD1 (6 bases). V lost 7 bases and J lost 0, with 12 bases in between. This CDR3 is built from 14 residues. CDR1 and CDR2 (germline): SEHNR, FQNEAQ (reference sequence). CDR3 nucleotide sequence: TGTGCCAGCACCCCACAGGGTCTGAACACTGAAGCTTTCTTT. This translates into CASTPQGLNTEAFF.

This chain uses TRBV5-1 with TRBJ2-2; no firm D call. The CDR3 sequence is 15 residues long. Per the germline V gene, CDR1 is SGHRS and CDR2 is YFSETQ. The V gene lost 0 bases and the J gene lost 0 bases, with 6 bases spanning the gap. DNA of the CDR3: TGCGCCAGCAGCTTGGCAGGTCCGAACACCGGGGAGCTGTTTTTT. It translates to CASSLAGPNTGELFF.

The rearrangement joins TRBV28 to TRBJ1-2; D possibly corresponds to TRBD1 (5 bases). The ends were cut back, 6 bases at V and 6 bases at J, with 26 bases in the middle. This CDR3 is built from 17 residues. Germline assignment: CDR1 MDHEN and CDR2 SYDVKM. CDR3 sequence (DNA): TGTGCCAGCAGCTACCCGTTAGGTGCAGGCGAAGGGGATGGCTACACCTTC. Translating it yields CASSYPLGAGEGDGYTF.

The chain recombines TRBV28 with TRBJ2-7, with 11 nucleotides matching TRBD1. The CDR3 consists of 17 residues. Germline CDR1 MDHEN, CDR2 SYDVKM. J was trimmed by 5 bases and V by 1 base; bases with no gene match: 10. This chain's CDR3 is CASSLYTQPGQGDEQYF. The CDR3 nucleotides are TGTGCCAGCAGTTTATATACCCAACCGGGACAGGGGGACGAGCAGTACTTC.

J is TRBJ2-5 and V is TRBV24-1; weak D call: TRBD2 (7 bases). The CDR3 loop spans 16 amino acids. Trimming removed 1 base at V and 2 bases at J, with 13 bases between. The V gene's germline CDR1 is KGHDR and CDR2 SFDVKD. The CDR3 sequence: CATSDFRGGYQETQYF. The CDR3 DNA reads TGTGCCACCAGTGATTTTAGGGGGGGATATCAAGAGACCCAGTACTTC.

V gene TRBV28 combines with J gene TRBJ2-5; D not resolved. Per the germline V gene, CDR1 is MDHEN and CDR2 is SYDVKM. Trimming removed 5 bases from V and 2 bases from J, with 18 bases in between. The CDR3 length is 16 residues. CDR3 region: CASSGPEKTWQETQYF. The CDR3 DNA reads as TGTGCCAGCAGTGGCCCGGAGAAAACGTGGCAAGAGACCCAGTACTTC.

The rearrangement joins TRBV7-7 to TRBJ2-1; tentatively, D is TRBD1 (6 bases). The CDR3 runs to 14 residues. CDR1 SSHAT and CDR2 FNYEAQ come from the germline V gene (reference sequence). The ends were cut back, 5 bases at V and 0 bases at J, with 8 bases in the middle. The CDR3: CASSRGSSYNEQFF. In DNA form, the CDR3 reads TGTGCCAGCAGCAGGGGGTCCTCCTACAATGAGCAGTTCTTC.

This clone was observed a single time. This chain connects TRBV7-2 to TRBJ1-6, with D hard to call. Germline V gives CDR1 SGHTA, CDR2 FQGNSA. This CDR3 has 14 residues. Trimming cost V 1 base and J 9 bases, with 10 bases left between them. This CDR3 reads CASSLVSEVSPLHF. CDR3 bases: TGTGCCAGCAGCTTAGTATCCGAGGTTTCACCCCTCCACTTT.

The gene calls are TRBV3-1 (or the pseudogene TRBV3-2) and TRBJ2-7; 8 bases line up with TRBD2. The CDR3 sequence is 14 residues long. Germline V gene data show CDR1 as LGHDT and CDR2 as YNNKEL (reference sequence). The V and J ends lost 7 bases and 7 bases, in that order; junction bases with no gene match: 12. CDR3 sequence reads: CASTTFGGAREQYF. The DNA of the CDR3 is TGTGCCAGCACCACCTTCGGGGGGGCCCGGGAGCAGTACTTC.

The chain carries TRBV9 and TRBJ1-6, with 9 bases aligning to TRBD1. CDR3 length equals 15 residues. With 3 bases clipped from V and 6 bases from J, the junction kept 4 bases outside the gene matches. Germline V CDR1 and CDR2: SGDLS, YYNGEE. CDR3 sequence (DNA): TGTGCCAGCAGCGGAGGGACAGGGAGTAATTCACCCCTCCACTTT. Protein sequence: CASSGGTGSNSPLHF.

J is TRBJ2-1 and V is TRBV3-1 (or the pseudogene TRBV3-2); tentatively, D is TRBD2 (6 bases). The CDR3 has 14 residues. V was clipped by 4 bases and J by 7 bases, with 14 bases between them. Germline V lookup: CDR1 LGHDT, CDR2 YNNKEL (reference sequence). The CDR3 DNA is TGTGCCAGCAGCCTATGGACTAAGGTGAATGAGCAGTTCTTC. Translated: CASSLWTKVNEQFF.

The genes are TRBV6-5 and TRBJ1-2, with 8 bases matching TRBD1. Germline V gives CDR1 MNHEY, CDR2 SVGAGI. The CDR3 runs 15 residues. Trimming at V came to 0 bases and at J to 4 bases, leaving 4 bases not matched to a gene. CDR3 protein: CASSYSLDRAYGYTF. In DNA form, the CDR3 reads TGTGCCAGCAGTTACTCGCTGGACAGGGCCTATGGCTACACCTTC.

This clone was recorded a few times. The chain links TRBV7-3 to TRBJ1-2; 7 bases line up with TRBD1. This CDR3 contains 13 residues. Per the germline V gene, CDR1 is SGHTA and CDR2 is FQGTGA. The V and J ends lost 5 bases and 8 bases, in that order; junction bases with no gene match: 8. This chain's CDR3 is CASSLTGVEGYTF. As DNA, the CDR3 is TGTGCCAGCAGCCTCACAGGGGTGGAGGGCTACACCTTC.

The gene calls are TRBV3-1 (or the pseudogene TRBV3-2) and TRBJ2-3, with D possibly TRBD1 on 5 matching bases. CDR1 LGHDT and CDR2 YNNKEL come from the germline V gene (reference sequence). V was clipped by 3 bases and J by 4 bases, with 11 bases between them. This CDR3 is 14 amino acids long. The DNA of the CDR3 is TGTGCCAGCAGCCAGGGCTTAGGGGCAGATACGCAGTATTTT. Translated, it gives CASSQGLGADTQYF.

The rearrangement uses TRBV9 and TRBJ2-5; no reliable D call. The CDR3 covers 15 residues. Deletions cut 0 bases from V and 5 bases from J, with 14 bases between. Germline lookup yields CDR1 SGDLS and CDR2 YYNGEE. The CDR3 here is CASSVDSLASETQYF. CDR3 in DNA: TGTGCCAGCAGCGTAGATAGTCTCGCCTCGGAGACCCAGTACTTC.

CDR3 sequence reads: CASSLGSSGGQDTQYF. CDR3 nucleotide sequence: TGTGCCAGCAGCTTAGGGTCCAGCGGGGGGCAAGATACGCAGTATTTT. The V gene is TRBV7-2, the J gene TRBJ2-3; 9 bases fit TRBD2. Germline V CDR1 and CDR2: SGHTA, FQGNSA. Germline trimming cut 1 base from V and 5 bases from J; bases unmatched to any gene: 7. CDR3 length: 16 amino acids.

The gene calls are TRBV19 and TRBJ1-1; D perhaps matches TRBD1 (6 bases). With 8 bases removed from V and 5 bases from J, the gap between germline ends came to 18 bases. The CDR3 totals 14 residues. Germline loops: CDR1 LNHDA, CDR2 SQIVND (reference sequence). In DNA, the CDR3 is TGTGCCAGTTTCCCCTGGGAGGGGGGAACTGAAGCTTTCTTT. Its protein is CASFPWEGGTEAFF.

The chain recombines TRBV7-9 with TRBJ2-4, with D possibly matching TRBD1 (5 bases). Germline V CDR1 and CDR2: SEHNR, FQNEAQ (reference sequence). The CDR3 loop spans 16 amino acids. The V and J ends lost 3 bases and 0 bases respectively, with 12 bases between them. CDR3 sequence (DNA): TGTGCCAGCAGCTTCCATCAGGGAATAGCCAAAAACATTCAGTACTTC. It specifies CASSFHQGIAKNIQYF.

This chain connects TRBV19 to TRBJ1-5; D is possibly TRBD1 (5 bases). CDR1 is LNHDA, CDR2 SQIVND, per germline (reference sequence). This CDR3 has 13 residues. Trimming removed 7 bases from V and 5 bases from J, with 12 bases in between. This CDR3 reads CASNAGNYQPQHF. CDR3 nucleotides: TGTGCCAGTAACGCAGGGAACTATCAGCCCCAGCATTTT. The full variable domain, with the rest looked up from reference TRBV19 and TRBJ1-5, is DGGITQSPKYLFRKEGQNVTLSCEQNLNHDAMYWYRQDPGQGLRLIYYSQIVNDFQKGDIAEGYSVSREKKESFPLTVTSAQKNPTAFYLCASNAGNYQPQHFGDGTRLSIL.

This clone came up once. The chain carries TRBV3-1 (or the pseudogene TRBV3-2) and TRBJ1-1; a possible D gene is TRBD1 (5 bases). The CDR3 is made up of 14 amino acids. Trimming cost V 4 bases and J 1 base, with 10 bases left between them. Germline values: CDR1 LGHDT, CDR2 YNNKEL (reference sequence). This CDR3 is CASSLGHQNTEAFF. CDR3 DNA sequence: TGTGCCAGCAGCCTCGGACACCAGAACACTGAAGCTTTCTTT.

This chain uses TRBV28 with TRBJ1-2, with D maybe TRBD1 (6 bases). The CDR3 loop spans 13 amino acids. Trimming left V 6 bases short and J 2 bases short, with 10 bases between. Germline CDR1 reads MDHEN; CDR2 reads SYDVKM. Here the CDR3 reads CASSIQGNYGYTF. The CDR3 DNA is TGTGCCAGCAGCATACAGGGCAACTATGGCTACACCTTC.

The chain employs TRBV15 and TRBJ2-2, with D unresolved. V was shortened by 5 bases and J by 2 bases, with 12 bases between the two germline ends. In germline, CDR1 is LNHNV, CDR2 YYDKDF (reference sequence). The CDR3 loop spans 15 amino acids. The CDR3 is CATSLEIVNTGELFF. The CDR3 region has the DNA TGTGCCACCAGCCTGGAGATCGTTAACACCGGGGAGCTGTTTTTT. Variable domain in full (rest from reference TRBV15 and TRBJ2-2): DAMVIQNPRYQVTQFGKPVTLSCSQTLNHNVMYWYQQKSSQAPKLLFHYYDKDFNNEADTPDNFQSRRPNTSFCFLDIRSPGLGDTAMYLCATSLEIVNTGELFFGEGSRLTVL.